Listed below are T cell receptor beta chains from one sample, sequenced in a study of blood T cell repertoires in COVID-19. The table came from immunoSEQ multiplex PCR; TCRdb's copy has only in-frame clones and leaves some out. The table has approximately 190,000 clones, over 80% seen once. Sequencing input: peripheral blood. The receptor source for this set is a woman aged 25 to 39 with acute or convalescent COVID-19. Both conserved end residues are part of each CDR3. Each record gives: V gene, clone size, CDR3 length, D gene, J gene, CDR3 protein, CDR3 DNA. The D gene is left open where the match is weak. Rows may omit the clone size; those that give it use once, few, many or a size class.

v_gene: TRBV6-2/TRBV6-3
abundance: NA
len: 17
d_gene: NA
j_gene: TRBJ2-3
CDR3aa: CASSYPSGSALTDTQYF
CDR3nt: TGTGCCAGCAGTTACCCTTCAGGGTCCGCACTCACAGATACGCAGTATTTT

v_gene: TRBV4-1
abundance: NA
len: 16
d_gene: TRBD2
j_gene: TRBJ2-7
CDR3aa: CASSQDNGGRLYEQYF
CDR3nt: TGCGCCAGCAGCCAAGATAACGGCGGGAGGTTGTACGAGCAGTACTTC

v_gene: TRBV7-8
abundance: NA
len: 13
d_gene: NA
j_gene: TRBJ2-5
CDR3aa: CASSLGGLQTQYF
CDR3nt: TGTGCCAGCAGCTTAGGCGGACTCCAGACCCAGTACTTC

v_gene: TRBV5-1
abundance: NA
len: 15
d_gene: TRBD1
j_gene: TRBJ1-3
CDR3aa: CASSTGTGTGNTIYF
CDR3nt: TGCGCCAGCAGCACCGGGACAGGGACTGGAAACACCATATATTTT

v_gene: TRBV28
abundance: NA
len: 16
d_gene: TRBD1
j_gene: TRBJ1-2
CDR3aa: CASSWSGGNRNYGYTF
CDR3nt: TGTGCCAGCAGTTGGTCAGGGGGCAATAGAAACTATGGCTACACCTTC

v_gene: TRBV6-5
abundance: NA
len: 14
d_gene: NA
j_gene: TRBJ1-4
CDR3aa: CASRLNRVREKLFF
CDR3nt: TGTGCCAGCCGACTAAACCGGGTCCGTGAAAAACTGTTTTTT

v_gene: TRBV4-1
abundance: NA
len: 15
d_gene: TRBD1
j_gene: TRBJ1-4
CDR3aa: CASSAPGTGVEKLFF
CDR3nt: TGCGCCAGCAGCGCCCCCGGGACAGGGGTTGAAAAACTGTTTTTT

v_gene: TRBV28
abundance: NA
len: 15
d_gene: NA
j_gene: TRBJ2-3
CDR3aa: CASSSYSGSTDTQYF
CDR3nt: TGTGCCAGCAGTTCCTACTCGGGTAGCACAGATACGCAGTATTTT

v_gene: TRBV7-9
abundance: NA
len: 15
d_gene: TRBD1
j_gene: TRBJ1-5
CDR3aa: CASSSLQGRVEPQHF
CDR3nt: TGTGCCAGCAGCTCATTACAGGGGCGGGTGGAGCCCCAGCATTTT

v_gene: TRBV5-1
abundance: NA
len: 14
d_gene: TRBD1
j_gene: TRBJ2-7
CDR3aa: CASRRTGAFFEQYF
CDR3nt: TGCGCCAGCAGACGGACAGGGGCGTTTTTCGAGCAGTACTTC

v_gene: TRBV7-2
abundance: NA
len: 16
d_gene: TRBD1
j_gene: TRBJ1-1
CDR3aa: CASSLEGMRGRREAFF
CDR3nt: TGTGCCAGCAGCTTAGAGGGAATGAGGGGGCGTCGTGAAGCTTTCTTT

v_gene: TRBV28
abundance: NA
len: 13
d_gene: TRBD1
j_gene: TRBJ1-3
CDR3aa: CASINRGRNTIYF
CDR3nt: TGTGCCAGCATCAACAGGGGAAGAAACACCATATATTTT

v_gene: TRBV5-6
abundance: NA
len: 16
d_gene: TRBD2
j_gene: TRBJ2-7
CDR3aa: CASSLAVTSGGSKQYF
CDR3nt: TGTGCCAGCAGCTTGGCCGTTACTAGCGGGGGGTCAAAGCAGTACTTC

v_gene: TRBV5-4
abundance: NA
len: 14
d_gene: NA
j_gene: TRBJ2-5
CDR3aa: CASSLRRAGETQYF
CDR3nt: TGTGCCAGCAGCTTGCGCCGGGCGGGAGAGACCCAGTACTTC

v_gene: TRBV28
abundance: NA
len: 16
d_gene: TRBD1
j_gene: TRBJ2-5
CDR3aa: CASSTGTGVSQETQYF
CDR3nt: TGTGCCAGCAGTACCGGGACAGGGGTTTCCCAAGAGACCCAGTACTTC

v_gene: TRBV3-1/TRBV3-2
abundance: NA
len: 13
d_gene: TRBD2
j_gene: TRBJ2-2
CDR3aa: CAISGGNTGELFF
CDR3nt: TGTGCCATCTCGGGAGGGAACACCGGGGAGCTGTTTTTT

v_gene: TRBV27
abundance: NA
len: 15
d_gene: TRBD2
j_gene: TRBJ2-1
CDR3aa: CASSLFSGVYNEQFF
CDR3nt: TGTGCCAGCAGTTTATTCAGCGGGGTTTACAATGAGCAGTTCTTC

v_gene: TRBV5-1
abundance: NA
len: 13
d_gene: NA
j_gene: TRBJ1-1
CDR3aa: CASSSQGNTEAFF
CDR3nt: TGCGCCAGCAGCTCACAGGGGAACACTGAAGCTTTCTTT

v_gene: TRBV9
abundance: NA
len: 15
d_gene: TRBD1
j_gene: TRBJ1-1
CDR3aa: CASRATGTENTEAFF
CDR3nt: TGTGCCAGCAGAGCTACCGGGACAGAGAACACTGAAGCTTTCTTT

v_gene: TRBV28
abundance: NA
len: 12
d_gene: NA
j_gene: TRBJ1-6
CDR3aa: CASTYVNSPLHF
CDR3nt: TGTGCCAGCACTTACGTAAATAGTCCCCTCCACTTT

v_gene: TRBV28
abundance: NA
len: 15
d_gene: TRBD1
j_gene: TRBJ1-2
CDR3aa: CASSTPRGQVEGYTF
CDR3nt: TGTGCCAGCAGTACACCCCGAGGACAGGTAGAAGGCTACACCTTC

v_gene: TRBV19
abundance: NA
len: 21
d_gene: NA
j_gene: TRBJ2-4
CDR3aa: CASSEHAPRQVMSGKKNIQYF
CDR3nt: TGTGCCAGTAGTGAACATGCTCCACGGCAGGTAATGTCGGGAAAGAAAAACATTCAGTACTTC

v_gene: TRBV6-5
abundance: NA
len: 15
d_gene: NA
j_gene: TRBJ2-5
CDR3aa: CASSYSWGLQETQYF
CDR3nt: TGTGCCAGCAGTTACTCCTGGGGCCTACAAGAGACCCAGTACTTC

v_gene: TRBV6-1
abundance: few
len: 12
d_gene: TRBD1
j_gene: TRBJ2-1
CDR3aa: CASSETGVEQFF
CDR3nt: TGTGCCAGCAGTGAAACAGGGGTTGAGCAGTTCTTC

v_gene: TRBV7-2
abundance: NA
len: 14
d_gene: NA
j_gene: TRBJ1-4
CDR3aa: CASSLKAGSGKLFF
CDR3nt: TGTGCCAGCAGCTTAAAGGCGGGAAGTGGAAAACTGTTTTTT

v_gene: TRBV14
abundance: NA
len: 12
d_gene: NA
j_gene: TRBJ1-2
CDR3aa: CASRSGTRPYTF
CDR3nt: TGTGCCAGCAGGTCCGGGACACGGCCCTACACCTTC

v_gene: TRBV12-3/TRBV12-4
abundance: NA
len: 12
d_gene: NA
j_gene: TRBJ2-7
CDR3aa: CASSRDRYEQYF
CDR3nt: TGTGCCAGCAGCCGCGACAGGTACGAGCAGTACTTC

v_gene: TRBV12-3/TRBV12-4
abundance: NA
len: 10
d_gene: NA
j_gene: TRBJ2-1
CDR3aa: CASSSGEQFF
CDR3nt: TGTGCCAGCAGTTCAGGGGAGCAGTTCTTC

v_gene: TRBV7-9
abundance: NA
len: 15
d_gene: TRBD1
j_gene: TRBJ2-3
CDR3aa: CASSSKTGFTDTQYF
CDR3nt: TGTGCCAGCAGCTCAAAGACAGGGTTCACAGATACGCAGTATTTT

v_gene: TRBV3-1/TRBV3-2
abundance: NA
len: 12
d_gene: NA
j_gene: TRBJ1-2
CDR3aa: CASSHPGDGYTF
CDR3nt: TGTGCCAGCAGCCACCCAGGGGATGGCTACACCTTC

v_gene: TRBV3-1/TRBV3-2
abundance: NA
len: 15
d_gene: NA
j_gene: TRBJ2-1
CDR3aa: CASSSPRTDHYEQFF
CDR3nt: TGTGCCAGCAGCTCCCCCCGGACAGACCACTATGAGCAGTTCTTC

v_gene: TRBV10-3
abundance: NA
len: 14
d_gene: NA
j_gene: TRBJ2-7
CDR3aa: CAISEGGSSYEQYF
CDR3nt: TGTGCCATCAGTGAAGGCGGAAGCTCCTACGAGCAGTACTTC

v_gene: TRBV24-1
abundance: NA
len: 13
d_gene: TRBD1
j_gene: TRBJ1-1
CDR3aa: CATSDRGSTEAFF
CDR3nt: TGTGCCACCAGTGACAGGGGGAGCACTGAAGCTTTCTTT

v_gene: TRBV19
abundance: NA
len: 13
d_gene: NA
j_gene: TRBJ2-7
CDR3aa: CASSRGALYEQYF
CDR3nt: TGTGCCAGTAGCCGGGGGGCCCTCTACGAGCAGTACTTC

v_gene: TRBV28
abundance: NA
len: 13
d_gene: NA
j_gene: TRBJ2-4
CDR3aa: CASSLRVGNIQYF
CDR3nt: TGTGCCAGCAGTTTACGTGTCGGAAACATTCAGTACTTC

v_gene: TRBV28
abundance: few
len: 14
d_gene: NA
j_gene: TRBJ1-1
CDR3aa: CASEEGAMNTEAFF
CDR3nt: TGTGCCAGCGAGGAGGGAGCTATGAACACTGAAGCTTTCTTT